The rows below give T cell receptor beta chains drawn from one sample of a study of T cells expressing NK-cell markers. TCRdb reanalyzed the 5' RACE reads, giving one entry per CDR3 protein sequence and no DNA. Listed are about 110,000 distinct CDR3 sequences; less than 20% falls within the top ten. Sequencing input: blood T cells: a sorted CD56 or NKG2C T cell subset, CD4+ or CD8+ T cells, or bulk PBMC T cells (not recorded which). The receptors here all came from a woman between 18 and 75 years old in good health. Each CDR3 is given with its conserved first and last residue.

V gene,CDR3 length,J gene,CDR3 protein
TRBV20-1,14,TRBJ2-7,CSARDNRGGKEQYF
TRBV7-3,13,TRBJ2-1,CASSEIGSGEQFF
TRBV20-1,12,TRBJ2-1,CSAKALGNEQFF
TRBV7-9,15,TRBJ2-6,CASRGTVSGANVLTF
TRBV4-1,16,TRBJ1-4,CASRKDSEPYNEKLFF
TRBV3-1,14,TRBJ2-1,CASSPAPGHNEQFF
TRBV11-3,16,TRBJ2-2,CASSPRTSVNTGELFF
TRBV27,14,TRBJ2-1,CASSFRLADNEQFF
TRBV3-1,16,TRBJ2-1,CASSQAVSGRGNEQFF
TRBV12-5,17,TRBJ2-3,CASGLVRRSDSTDTQYF
TRBV15,13,TRBJ2-3,CATSRDRTDTQYF
TRBV6-1,14,TRBJ1-5,CASSEGNNNQPQHF
TRBV7-8,15,TRBJ2-3,CASSIGPWGADTQYF
TRBV28,15,TRBJ2-1,CASSQREISYNGQFF
TRBV20-1,14,TRBJ2-5,CSARALIRLETQYF
TRBV11-2,15,TRBJ2-5,CASSLGLAGGQTQYF
TRBV10-3,17,TRBJ2-3,CTISESGAGDSTDTQYF
TRBV27,13,TRBJ2-7,CASSLLAGAEQYF
TRBV29-1,12,TRBJ1-1,CSVTAGNTEAFF
TRBV4-3,16,TRBJ1-5,CASSQERGKSNQPQHF
TRBV21-1,14,TRBJ1-2,CASSKVKGGHGYTF
TRBV5-5,16,TRBJ2-2,CASSFVEGFVTGELFF
TRBV4-3,15,TRBJ1-1,CASSQDRAGPLEAFF
TRBV15,14,TRBJ1-2,CATSRLTTGHGYTF
TRBV7-9,14,TRBJ2-7,CASSSDLISYEQYF
TRBV7-9,13,TRBJ2-1,CASSLGLNNEQFF
TRBV27,15,TRBJ2-1,CASSLQNLGAYEQFF
TRBV7-6,16,TRBJ2-2,CASSSPGTPNTGELFF
TRBV6-2/TRBV6-3,13,TRBJ2-1,CASSYSSADEQFF
TRBV7-9,14,TRBJ1-1,CASSLAGGNTEAFF
TRBV4-3,17,TRBJ2-1,CASSQGLRGWRDNEQFF
TRBV5-6,16,TRBJ2-6,CASSWGTGSGANVLTF
TRBV29-1,13,TRBJ2-1,CSVDESSYNEQFF
TRBV5-4,13,TRBJ2-1,CASSGLVANEQFF
TRBV5-6,11,TRBJ2-7,CASSSTYEQYF
TRBV27,12,TRBJ1-1,CASLTGGTEAFF
TRBV6-1,14,TRBJ1-1,CASSRGGLGTEAFF
TRBV7-9,16,TRBJ2-3,CASSLAERFGTDTQYF
TRBV6-2/TRBV6-3,14,TRBJ1-2,CASSYGTAFYGYTF
TRBV6-5,15,TRBJ1-2,CASSYSGGWHYGYTF